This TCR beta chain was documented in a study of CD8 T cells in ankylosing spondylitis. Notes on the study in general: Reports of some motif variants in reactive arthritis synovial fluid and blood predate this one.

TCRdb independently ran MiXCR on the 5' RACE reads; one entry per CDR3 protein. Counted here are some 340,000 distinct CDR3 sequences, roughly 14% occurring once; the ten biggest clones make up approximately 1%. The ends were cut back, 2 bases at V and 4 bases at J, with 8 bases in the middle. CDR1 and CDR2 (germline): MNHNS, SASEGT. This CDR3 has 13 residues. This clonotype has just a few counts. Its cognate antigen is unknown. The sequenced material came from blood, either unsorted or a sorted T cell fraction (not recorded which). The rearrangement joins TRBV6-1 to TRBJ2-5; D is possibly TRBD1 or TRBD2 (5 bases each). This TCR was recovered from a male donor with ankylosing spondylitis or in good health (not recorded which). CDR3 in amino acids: CASSEFGAETQYF. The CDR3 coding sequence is TGTGCCAGCAGTGAATTCGGGGCAGAGACCCAGTACTTC.